These 13 T cell receptor beta chains came from one sample sequenced in a study of blood T cell repertoires in COVID-19. TCRdb's copy holds only in-frame clones and misses some; the assay was immunoSEQ multiplex PCR. The sample holds 250,000 or so clones; around 83% are singletons and the top ten take about 6.9%. What was sequenced was PBMCs or T cells enriched from blood (not recorded which). All receptors derive from a woman aged 50 to 65 who had been exposed to COVID-19.

This chain joins TRBV5-1 and TRBJ1-2; D gene ambiguous. The germline CDR1 and CDR2 sequences are SGHRS and YFSETQ. The CDR3 covers 13 residues. With 0 bases removed from V and 3 bases from J, the gap between germline ends came to 6 bases. CDR3 DNA: TGCGCCAGCAGCTTGGAGGAGGACTATGGCTACACCTTC. Amino acids: CASSLEEDYGYTF.

This clone was seen only once. The chain uses TRBV2 and TRBJ2-2; maybe TRBD1 (6 bases). Germline assignment: CDR1 SNHLY and CDR2 FYNNEI. Trimming removed 3 bases at V and 5 bases at J, with 13 bases between. CDR3 length: 15 residues. CDR3 loop: CASSEARGVTGELFF. CDR3 bases: TGTGCCAGCAGTGAGGCCAGGGGTGTAACCGGGGAGCTGTTTTTT. Filled out from reference TRBV2 and TRBJ2-2, the complete variable domain reads EPEVTQTPSHQVTQMGQEVILRCVPISNHLYFYWYRQILGQKVEFLVSFYNNEISEKSEIFDDQFSVERPDGSNFTLKIRSTKLEDSAMYFCASSEARGVTGELFFGEGSRLTVL.

V and J are TRBV24-1 and TRBJ2-1, with 9 bases matching TRBD2. The CDR3 has 16 amino acids. The V segment lost 5 bases and the J segment 11 bases; nucleotides outside the gene matches: 15. Germline-derived CDR1 and CDR2 are KGHDR and SFDVKD. This CDR3 is CATSGRGASGERKQFF. CDR3 sequence (DNA): TGTGCCACCAGTGGAAGAGGGGCTAGCGGGGAAAGGAAGCAGTTCTTC.

This chain connects TRBV27 to TRBJ1-1; perhaps TRBD1 as D (5 bases). Deletions cut 3 bases from V and 0 bases from J, with 8 bases between. Germline V gene lookup returns CDR1 MNHEY and CDR2 SMNVEV (reference sequence). CDR3 length equals 14 residues. This chain's CDR3 is CASSFGGLNTEAFF. Here the CDR3 DNA reads TGTGCCAGCAGTTTTGGGGGGTTGAACACTGAAGCTTTCTTT.

The J gene is TRBJ2-5, the V gene TRBV7-2; 8 positions agree with TRBD2. This CDR3 comprises 16 residues. Trimming removed 3 bases from V and 2 bases from J; junction bases left unmatched: 8. Germline loops: CDR1 SGHTA, CDR2 FQGNSA. The CDR3 here is CASSFRAGALQETQYF. CDR3 bases: TGTGCCAGCAGCTTCCGAGCGGGGGCCCTACAAGAGACCCAGTACTTC.

This clone appeared a single time. The J gene is TRBJ1-1, the V gene TRBV29-1, with TRBD1 matching over 8 bases. The CDR3 is 13 amino acids. The J segment lost 1 base and the V segment lost 6 bases, leaving 4 bases of the junction unmatched. CDR1 and CDR2 (germline): SQVTM, ANQGSEA. The CDR3 DNA reads TGCAGCGTCCAGGGGGCGCGGAACACTGAAGCTTTCTTT. This gives the protein CSVQGARNTEAFF.

The J gene is TRBJ1-6, the V gene TRBV27, with TRBD1 matching 9 bases. Germline V CDR1 and CDR2: MNHEY, SMNVEV (reference sequence). The CDR3 is made up of 16 amino acids. With 4 bases clipped from V and 5 bases from J, the junction kept 6 bases outside the gene matches. The CDR3 loop is CASSSGQGINNSPLHF. The DNA of the CDR3 is TGTGCCAGCAGTTCCGGACAGGGGATTAATAATTCACCCCTCCACTTT.

The genes are TRBV6-1 and TRBJ1-5; TRBD1 agrees at 8 bases. Germline trimming cut 4 bases from V and 2 bases from J; bases unmatched to any gene: 7. CDR1 MNHNS and CDR2 SASEGT come from the germline V gene. There are 16 residues in the CDR3. The CDR3 DNA follows: TGTGCCAGCAGTGCTCAGGGGGCGGGAGGCAATCAGCCCCAGCATTTT. Its protein product is CASSAQGAGGNQPQHF.

The rearrangement uses TRBV7-3 and TRBJ1-3; 10 bases agree with TRBD1. Germline trimming cut 2 bases from V and 4 bases from J; bases unmatched to any gene: 2. CDR1 and CDR2 from the germline V gene are SGHTA and FQGTGA. This CDR3 has 15 amino acids. CDR3 in amino acids: CASSLDRGLGNTIYF. CDR3 nucleotides: TGTGCCAGCAGCTTAGACAGGGGGCTCGGAAACACCATATATTTT.

The chain carries TRBV15 and TRBJ2-2; 10 nucleotides align to TRBD2. The V and J ends lost 1 base and 1 base, in that order; junction bases with no gene match: 6. CDR1 is LNHNV, CDR2 YYDKDF, per germline (reference sequence). This CDR3 has 18 amino acids. CDR3 region: CATSRVASGGLNTGELFF. CDR3 nucleotide sequence: TGTGCCACCAGCAGAGTGGCTAGCGGGGGACTGAACACCGGGGAGCTGTTTTTT. The whole variable domain, remainder taken from reference TRBV15 and TRBJ2-2, is DAMVIQNPRYQVTQFGKPVTLSCSQTLNHNVMYWYQQKSSQAPKLLFHYYDKDFNNEADTPDNFQSRRPNTSFCFLDIRSPGLGDTAMYLCATSRVASGGLNTGELFFGEGSRLTVL.

The gene calls are TRBV6-6 and TRBJ1-5; D is undetermined. Germline values: CDR1 MNHNY, CDR2 SVGAGI (reference sequence). The CDR3 is 15 residues long. The V end lost 3 bases, the J end lost 6 bases, and 15 bases lay between the germline ends. The CDR3 spells CASSYPGRGGQPQHF. DNA of the CDR3: TGTGCCAGCAGTTATCCCGGACGGGGAGGTCAGCCCCAGCATTTT.

This clone has just one count. This rearrangement joins TRBV10-3 to TRBJ1-4, with TRBD1 matching over 10 bases. The length of the CDR3 is 12 residues. V was clipped by 10 bases and J by 7 bases; unmatched bases: 3. The germline gives CDR1 ENHRY, CDR2 SYGVKD. CDR3 protein: CATGTGVEKLFF. DNA for the CDR3: TGTGCCACAGGGACAGGGGTTGAAAAACTGTTTTTT.

This clone has just one count. In nucleotides, the CDR3 is TGTGCCAGCAGCGCCGCCGTTGCGTCCCGCACAGATACGCAGTATTTT. It codes for CASSAAVASRTDTQYF. V gene TRBV9 combines with J gene TRBJ2-3; D gene ambiguous. Looked up from germline, CDR1 is SGDLS and CDR2 is YYNGEE. With 3 bases removed from V and 1 base from J, the gap between germline ends came to 15 bases. The CDR3 length is 16 residues.